The 32 T cell receptor beta chains below all came from one sample that was sequenced in a study of early T cells in non-severe SARS-CoV-2 infection. TCRdb independently ran MiXCR on the 5' RACE reads; one entry per CDR3 protein. The sample includes tens of thousands of distinct CDR3 sequences, 6% to 7.5% of them seen just once. Sequencing was carried out using whole blood. These receptor sequences come from an adult who was a healthcare worker with PCR-confirmed SARS-CoV-2 infection or an uninfected control (not recorded which).

This clonotype was seen many times. V gene TRBV3-1 combines with J gene TRBJ1-6; 11 bases agree with TRBD1. With V trimmed by 4 bases and J by 8 bases, 7 bases remained unmatched. The CDR3 consists of 16 residues. Germline V CDR1 and CDR2: LGHDT, YNNKEL (reference sequence). This chain's CDR3 is CASSPRDRGYDSPLHF. The CDR3 DNA reads TGTGCCAGCAGCCCCCGGGACAGGGGGTATGATTCACCCCTCCACTTT.

This clonotype has only a few counts. The CDR3 bases are TGCAGTGCAACAGGGGTGAACACTGAAGCTTTCTTT. This translates into CSATGVNTEAFF. V gene TRBV20-1 combines with J gene TRBJ1-1, with 7 nucleotides matching TRBD1. V was clipped by 6 bases and J by 0 bases; unmatched bases: 1. The CDR3 has 12 residues. The germline gives CDR1 DFQATT, CDR2 SNEGSKA (reference sequence).

The chain couples TRBV12-3 or TRBV12-4 to TRBJ2-3; TRBD2 aligns across 10 bases. This CDR3 spans 15 amino acids. V was clipped by 6 bases and J by 1 base; unmatched bases: 4. DNA of the CDR3: TGTGCCAGCAGCGTAGCGGGGGGCCGCACAGATACGCAGTATTTT. Protein sequence: CASSVAGGRTDTQYF.

A word on this clonotype: At one end the junction does not follow the germline gene, possibly because of a read error. The chain couples TRBV2 to TRBJ1-5; TRBD1 agrees at 12 bases. The CDR3 sequence is 16 residues long. The germline CDR1 and CDR2 sequences are SNHLY and FYNNEI. CDR3 sequence: CASRTRGTGGKQPQHF. The CDR3 DNA reads TGTGCCAGCAGGACCCGAGGGACAGGGGGCAAACAGCCCCAGCATTTT.

This clonotype occurred a few times. The chain couples TRBV29-1 to TRBJ1-1; D is unclear. Germline CDR1 SQVTM, CDR2 ANQGSEA. This CDR3 comprises 12 residues. V dropped 8 bases and J dropped 3 bases, with 13 bases sitting between them. The CDR3 nucleotides read TGCAGCTTCAGGATCGCCGACACTGAAGCTTTCTTT. Encoded protein: CSFRIADTEAFF. The full variable domain, with the rest looked up from reference TRBV29-1 and TRBJ1-1, is SAVISQKPSRDICQRGTSLTIQCQVDSQVTMMFWYRQQPGQSLTLIATANQGSEATYESGFVIDKFPISRPNLTFSTLTVSNMSPEDSSIYLCSFRIADTEAFFGQGTRLTVV.

This clonotype has just a few counts. This chain links TRBV19 with TRBJ1-5; 11 bases line up with TRBD1. CDR1 LNHDA and CDR2 SQIVND come from the germline V gene (reference sequence). CDR3 length equals 15 residues. V gave up 6 bases and J gave up 6 bases; unmatched junction bases: 7. For the CDR3, the DNA is TGTGCCAGTAGCGGGACAGGGGGATGGGGTCAGCCCCAGCATTTT. Translating gives CASSGTGGWGQPQHF.

The chain has TRBV20-1 and TRBJ2-5; D possibly corresponds to TRBD1 (5 bases). This CDR3 contains 12 residues. Trimming removed 3 bases from V and 1 base from J, with 6 bases in between. CDR1 is DFQATT and CDR2 is SNEGSKA in the germline V gene (reference sequence). CDR3 region: CSARTAQETQYF. CDR3 nucleotide sequence: TGCAGTGCTAGGACAGCCCAAGAGACCCAGTACTTC.

This clonotype was detected many times. This chain links TRBV9 with TRBJ2-2, with D perhaps TRBD1 (6 bases). Germline CDR1 SGDLS, CDR2 YYNGEE. This CDR3 region has 16 residues. Trimming shortened V by 0 bases and J by 3 bases, and 12 bases separated the two germline ends. The CDR3 DNA reads TGTGCCAGCAGCGTAGTTGGGGGCATTGACACCGGGGAGCTGTTTTTT. Translating gives CASSVVGGIDTGELFF.

This sequence joins TRBV20-1 and TRBJ2-5; 9 nucleotides agree with TRBD1. Germline V lookup: CDR1 DFQATT, CDR2 SNEGSKA (reference sequence). This CDR3 comprises 14 residues. With V trimmed by 6 bases and J by 4 bases, 9 bases remained unmatched. The CDR3 region is CSAIPGQGGETQYF. DNA of the CDR3: TGCAGTGCCATACCGGGACAGGGTGGAGAGACCCAGTACTTC.

This clonotype has just a few counts. This sequence joins TRBV2 and TRBJ1-2; D perhaps matches TRBD1 (6 bases). The CDR3 loop spans 14 amino acids. Germline lookup yields CDR1 SNHLY and CDR2 FYNNEI. Trimming pared 5 bases from V and 8 bases from J, leaving 18 bases between. CDR3 protein: CASSPLTQGRGYTF. DNA for the CDR3: TGTGCCAGCAGTCCGTTAACTCAGGGGAGAGGCTACACCTTC.

This chain links TRBV7-3 with TRBJ2-7, with D unresolved. CDR1 is SGHTA, CDR2 FQGTGA, per germline. The germline V and J ends were trimmed by 5 bases and 0 bases, with 5 bases remaining between them. The CDR3 is 12 residues long. Here the CDR3 DNA reads TGTGCCAGCAGCCCCCACTCCTACGAGCAGTACTTC. Translated: CASSPHSYEQYF. The whole variable domain, remainder taken from reference TRBV7-3 and TRBJ2-7, is GAGVSQTPSNKVTEKGKYVELRCDPISGHTALYWYRQSLGQGPEFLIYFQGTGAADDSGLPNDRFFAVRPEGSVSTLKIQRTERGDSAVYLCASSPHSYEQYFGPGTRLTVT.

At least ten counts were recorded for this clonotype. This chain connects TRBV5-1 to TRBJ1-4; D is possibly TRBD1 (6 bases). V dropped 4 bases and J dropped 5 bases, with 15 bases sitting between them. Germline CDR1 is SGHRS and CDR2 is YFSETQ. The CDR3 has 15 residues. Written as DNA, the CDR3 is TGCGCCAGCAGCGTCCTACAGGGACCGAATGAAAAACTGTTTTTT. Amino acid sequence: CASSVLQGPNEKLFF.

This clonotype was detected a few times. The chain is built from TRBV4-2 and TRBJ1-6; 7 positions agree with TRBD1. The CDR3 runs to 14 residues. Unmatched junction bases numbered 10, after V lost 4 bases and J lost 13 bases. Germline loops: CDR1 LGHNA, CDR2 YNFKEQ. The CDR3 DNA follows: TGTGCCAGCAGCCGGACCACAGGGGAGGAGCCCCTCCACTTT. Its protein is CASSRTTGEEPLHF.

This clonotype was found many times. This chain connects TRBV27 to TRBJ2-3; D is possibly TRBD2 (5 bases). The length of the CDR3 is 15 residues. The V end was cut by 6 bases, the J end by 0 bases, with 13 bases between. Germline V lookup: CDR1 MNHEY, CDR2 SMNVEV (reference sequence). The CDR3 sequence: CASSPPAGSTDTQYF. The CDR3 bases are TGTGCCAGCAGCCCCCCCGCGGGTAGCACAGATACGCAGTATTTT.

This clonotype was detected a few times. The V and J genes are TRBV2 and TRBJ2-7, with a possible D match to TRBD1 (6 bases). The CDR3 covers 13 residues. Trimming removed 8 bases at V and 0 bases at J, with 11 bases between. Looked up from germline, CDR1 is SNHLY and CDR2 is FYNNEI. CDR3 region: CASGQPFSYEQYF. The CDR3 nucleotides read TGTGCCAGCGGACAGCCATTCTCCTACGAGCAGTACTTC.

This clonotype was picked up many times. This chain connects TRBV12-3 or TRBV12-4 to TRBJ1-1, with TRBD1 matching over 7 bases. The CDR3 sequence is 13 residues long. J gave up 6 bases and V 3 bases, and 4 bases lay outside the gene matches. The chain's CDR3 is CASSFRQGAEAFF. In DNA form, the CDR3 reads TGTGCCAGCAGTTTTCGGCAGGGGGCTGAAGCTTTCTTT.

This clonotype has a handful of counts. The CDR3 loop is CASSSGRGGRVNEQFF. DNA for the CDR3: TGTGCCAGCAGCTCCGGACGGGGGGGCCGGGTCAATGAGCAGTTCTTC. V gene TRBV7-9 combines with J gene TRBJ2-1; 8 bases align to TRBD2. There are 16 residues in the CDR3. CDR1 is SEHNR and CDR2 is FQNEAQ in the germline V gene (reference sequence). The V gene end was trimmed by 4 bases and the J gene end by 6 bases; junction bases not matched to a gene: 11.

The sample holds a few counts of this clonotype. This chain uses TRBV6-5 with TRBJ2-4; weak D call: TRBD2 (6 bases). Trimming pared 3 bases from V and 1 base from J, leaving 16 bases between. Looked up from germline, CDR1 is MNHEY and CDR2 is SVGAGI. This CDR3 has 17 residues. The CDR3 DNA is TGTGCCAGCAGTTATGATTGGAGGGGCTCTGCCAAAAACATTCAGTACTTC. This codes for CASSYDWRGSAKNIQYF.

This clonotype appeared a few times. The rearrangement joins TRBV10-3 to TRBJ2-7; D remains ambiguous. CDR3 length: 17 residues. The germline V gene encodes CDR1 ENHRY and CDR2 SYGVKD. Trimming removed 0 bases from V and 0 bases from J, with 15 bases in between. DNA for the CDR3: TGTGCCATCAGTGAGTCGGGCCCAACTGAATACTCCTACGAGCAGTACTTC. Translating it yields CAISESGPTEYSYEQYF.

This clonotype was observed at least ten times. CDR3 in amino acids: CSARGRLTHKNTGELFF. The CDR3 coding sequence is TGCAGTGCTAGAGGCCGACTCACCCACAAGAACACCGGGGAGCTGTTTTTT. J is TRBJ2-2 and V is TRBV20-1; D is unresolved. The germline CDR1 and CDR2 sequences are DFQATT and SNEGSKA (reference sequence). Trimming cost V 1 base and J 1 base, with 16 bases left between them. The CDR3 consists of 17 residues.

This chain connects TRBV5-1 to TRBJ2-7; TRBD1 is a possible D gene (6 bases). Trimming took 1 base from V and 0 from J, leaving 8 bases between them. This CDR3 spans 14 amino acids. Germline V gene sequence: CDR1 SGHRS, CDR2 YFSETQ. In DNA, the CDR3 is TGCGCCAGCAGCTTGACAGGGAGCTCCTACGAGCAGTACTTC. This translates into CASSLTGSSYEQYF.

This clonotype was detected ten times or more. The CDR3 nucleotides read TGCAGTGCTAGAGAGGGCAGCGACTATGGCTACACCTTC. The encoded protein is CSAREGSDYGYTF. The V call is TRBV20-1, the J call TRBJ1-2; D gene unclear. V gave up 0 bases and J gave up 3 bases, with 8 bases separating them. The germline CDR1 and CDR2 sequences are DFQATT and SNEGSKA (reference sequence). The CDR3 runs to 13 residues.

This rearrangement joins TRBV5-1 to TRBJ2-6, with D possibly TRBD2 on 6 matching bases. Deletions cut 3 bases from V and 8 bases from J, with 15 bases between. Per the germline V gene, CDR1 is SGHRS and CDR2 is YFSETQ. The CDR3 is made up of 15 amino acids. The CDR3 bases are TGCGCCAGCAGCTCGGAGGGGACCCGAACCAACGTCCTGACTTTC. Translated, it gives CASSSEGTRTNVLTF.

CDR3 amino acids: CASSYSGGAAPEAFF. As DNA, the CDR3 is TGTGCCAGCAGTTACTCCGGCGGGGCGGCCCCTGAAGCTTTCTTT. The V and J genes are TRBV6-2 or TRBV6-3 and TRBJ1-1, with D perhaps TRBD1 (5 bases). This CDR3 contains 15 residues. From germline, CDR1 is MNHEY and CDR2 SVGEGT. The ends were cut back, 0 bases at V and 6 bases at J, with 14 bases in the middle.

The chain uses TRBV28 and TRBJ1-5, with TRBD1 matching 11 bases. The trim removed 6 bases at V and 3 bases at J, leaving 4 bases unmatched. The CDR3 length is 15 residues. Germline V lookup: CDR1 MDHEN, CDR2 SYDVKM. The CDR3 region is CASRRTGGYNQPQHF. The CDR3, as DNA: TGTGCCAGCAGGAGGACAGGGGGCTACAATCAGCCCCAGCATTTT.

This clonotype was counted at least ten times. The rearrangement uses TRBV5-1 and TRBJ2-3; D unclear. CDR3 length: 13 residues. Trimming removed 0 bases from V and 5 bases from J, with 7 bases in between. Germline lookup yields CDR1 SGHRS and CDR2 YFSETQ. For the CDR3, the DNA is TGCGCCAGCAGCTTGGAACTCGGAGATACGCAGTATTTT. Its translation: CASSLELGDTQYF. The whole variable domain, remainder taken from reference TRBV5-1 and TRBJ2-3, is KAGVTQTPRYLIKTRGQQVTLSCSPISGHRSVSWYQQTPGQGLQFLFEYFSETQRNKGNFPGRFSGRQFSNSRSEMNVSTLELGDSALYLCASSLELGDTQYFGPGTRLTVL.

This clonotype was counted between two and nine times. This chain links TRBV20-1 with TRBJ2-1; the match to TRBD2 covers 7 bases. The CDR3 runs to 14 residues. Trimming removed 5 bases from V and 7 bases from J; junction bases left unmatched: 11. The V gene's germline CDR1 is DFQATT and CDR2 SNEGSKA (reference sequence). The CDR3 DNA is TGCAGTGCTGTGACTAGCCCCATCTTGAATGAGCAGTTCTTC. It is translated as CSAVTSPILNEQFF.

This clonotype was detected many times. This rearrangement joins TRBV6-6 to TRBJ2-7; the D call may be TRBD1 or TRBD2 (5 bases each). V lost 7 bases to trimming and J lost 2 bases, with 12 bases between them. There are 13 residues in the CDR3. Germline V gives CDR1 MNHNY, CDR2 SVGAGI (reference sequence). CDR3 amino acids: CASNQGDPYEQYF. The DNA for the CDR3 is TGTGCCAGCAATCAGGGAGACCCCTACGAGCAGTACTTC.

This clonotype was seen ten or more times. The gene calls are TRBV19 and TRBJ1-2; 10 bases align to TRBD1. This CDR3 has 15 residues. The V gene end was trimmed by 6 bases and the J gene end by 2 bases; junction bases not matched to a gene: 6. Germline CDR1 is LNHDA and CDR2 is SQIVND (reference sequence). The CDR3 loop reads CASSRRQGANYGYTF. The DNA for the CDR3 is TGTGCCAGTAGCCGCAGACAGGGGGCCAACTATGGCTACACCTTC. The variable domain in full, completed from reference TRBV19 and TRBJ1-2, reads DGGITQSPKYLFRKEGQNVTLSCEQNLNHDAMYWYRQDPGQGLRLIYYSQIVNDFQKGDIAEGYSVSREKKESFPLTVTSAQKNPTAFYLCASSRRQGANYGYTFGSGTRLTVV.

The chain recombines TRBV6-6 with TRBJ2-3; no definite D call. Trimming pared 11 bases from V and 4 bases from J, leaving 16 bases between. The CDR3 runs 13 residues. Germline V gene lookup returns CDR1 MNHNY and CDR2 SVGAGI (reference sequence). CDR3 region: CAHMENRADTQYF. The CDR3 DNA follows: TGTGCCCATATGGAGAATAGGGCAGATACGCAGTATTTT.

This clonotype was recorded a few times. This chain links TRBV30 with TRBJ1-1, with 8 positions matching TRBD1. The CDR3 runs 13 residues. V lost 4 bases to trimming and J lost 3 bases; unmatched junction nucleotides: 4. The germline CDR1 and CDR2 sequences are GTSNPN and SVGIG (reference sequence). The DNA for the CDR3 is TGTGCCTGGAAGGACAGGGCGTACACTGAAGCTTTCTTT. Its translation is CAWKDRAYTEAFF.

The chain joins TRBV5-6 to TRBJ2-7; D unresolved. Deletions cut 3 bases from V and 6 bases from J, with 7 bases between. CDR1 is SGHDT, CDR2 YYEEEE, per germline. This CDR3 comprises 11 residues. The CDR3 loop reads CASSSAVEQYF. The CDR3 DNA sequence: TGTGCCAGCAGCTCGGCAGTCGAGCAGTACTTC.